This T cell receptor (beta chain) comes out of a study of T cells in pancreatic ductal adenocarcinoma (TCRdb year 2017). Regarding the research as a whole: To learn about the adaptive T-cell response arising naturally, investigators profiled where tumor-infiltrating CD8+ T cells, together with suppressive cells, were located within resected pancreatic ductal adenocarcinoma, how abundant they were, and what qualities they showed.

General conclusions and limits of the study: Since most people with pancreatic cancer show up with disease that cannot be operated on, the resected cohort was biased toward the minority who had early-stage disease. Tumor versus blood clonality comparisons may be biased because tumors are enriched in CD45RO+ effector rather than naive T cells, biasing toward lower diversity. No significant difference in T-cell clonality was found between tumor and blood, with mean clonality of approximately 0.11 in tumors and 0.072 in blood. Blood samples had more total productive templates and 6 to 10-fold more unique clonotypes than tumor samples.

In regard to this clone: Its binding antigen is unknown. No clone much larger than this one lies a single base away; base qualities are absent.

The selected pancreatic ductal adenocarcinoma patients had received surgery without neoadjuvant therapy. After peripheral blood was drawn into heparin tubes, PBMCs were separated on a histopaque density gradient and then cryopreserved in about 9.8% DMSO. Using the DNeasy Blood and Tissue Kit with Proteinase K and RNase treatment, genomic DNA was extracted from over 5 PBMC and fewer than 10 flash-frozen tumor specimens. Reading from cysteine to phenylalanine, the CDR3 counts 14 amino acids. Just the 42-base CDR3 DNA is kept, in frame starting at base 1. The immunoSEQ hsTCRB kit was used to amplify TCR beta CDR3 regions from genomic DNA. An Illumina HiSeq system was used to carry out high-throughput TRB CDR3 sequencing. The paper's processing steps were these. The immunoSEQ software was used to analyze sequencing reads, and nonproductive sequences containing premature stops or frame-shifts were excluded. Repertoire clonality was computed as one minus Shannon entropy normalized by log2 of the number of unique productive sequences. Entries here come from immuneACCESS through TCRdb and include only in-frame sequences with V and J called. Some clones fail to appear in such tables; in the studies checked, an unresolved V gene covers under half of the shortfall, and the cause of the remainder is unknown. D and trimming come from the DNA, and the V and J calls and clone size come from that table. A total of 85,000 to 120,000 clones appear in this sample, nearly 95% of them only once. Of the sample, approximately 3.1% is held by the ten largest clones.

The chain links TRBV1 with TRBJ2-1; TRBD2 is taken as the D call from the table, unchecked against the DNA. TRBV1 is classified as a pseudogene. Sequenced: PBMCs. This TCR derives from a human donor with pancreatic ductal adenocarcinoma. In nucleotide form, the sequence is TGCACCAGCAGCCAAGGGAGCGGGAGTAATGAGCAGTTCTTC. It specifies CTSSQGSGSNEQFF.